This T cell receptor (beta chain) is drawn from a study of cytomegalovirus exposure and HLA in healthy donors. Study-level findings and limits: Analyses of presence and absence presupposed an approximately uniform sequencing depth across donors. In vitro testing confirmed three CMV-associated chains as specific for CMV antigens.

Amplification used 60 Vbeta primers and 13 Jbeta primers. Here immunoSEQ multiplex PCR was the method, and the copy in TCRdb shows in-frame clones only, minus some. The sample lists 150,000 to 200,000 clones; over 70% were seen once. This CDR3 has 13 amino acids. V was shortened by 3 bases and J by 4 bases, with 7 bases between the two germline ends. Germline CDR1 and CDR2: SGHAT and FQNNGV. Remarks on this clone: The antigen remains unidentified.

This TCR came from a woman younger than 45 in good health and CMV-seronegative. The chain has TRBV11-2 and TRBJ2-1; weak D call: TRBD1 (5 bases). Sample: PBMCs. The DNA of the CDR3 is TGTGCCAGCAGCTTCGACAGTTACAATGAGCAGTTCTTC. Encoded protein: CASSFDSYNEQFF. Complete variable domain (other parts from reference TRBV11-2 and TRBJ2-1): EAGVAQSPRYKIIEKRQSVAFWCNPISGHATLYWYQQILGQGPKLLIQFQNNGVVDDSQLPKDRFSAERLKGVDSTLKIQPAKLEDSAVYLCASSFDSYNEQFFGPGTRLTVL.